The 13 T cell receptor beta chains in this list originate from one sample, sequenced in a study of T cell changes during pregnancy in multiple sclerosis. Clones were read by immunoSEQ multiplex PCR, and TCRdb kept only the in-frame ones, dropping some. The sample has some 32,000 clones; about nine tenths are singletons. The source was CD8+ T cells from peripheral blood mononuclear cells, collected in the second trimester of pregnancy. The receptors come from a female donor with multiple sclerosis, enrolled in a pregnancy study.

This chain uses TRBV10-3 with TRBJ1-1; 7 bases agree with TRBD1. CDR3 length: 13 amino acids. The J segment lost 6 bases and the V segment lost 7 bases, leaving 8 bases of the junction unmatched. Germline V gene data show CDR1 as ENHRY and CDR2 as SYGVKD. The CDR3 sequence is CAIKTGSRAEAFF. CDR3 sequence (DNA): TGTGCCATCAAGACAGGGTCGAGGGCTGAAGCTTTCTTT.

This chain uses TRBV11-2 with TRBJ1-2; TRBD1 agrees at 9 bases. Losses at the gene ends were 5 bases for V and 2 bases for J; bases not matched to a gene: 3. The CDR3 totals 14 residues. CDR1 and CDR2 (germline): SGHAT, FQNNGV. CDR3 DNA: TGTGCCAGCAGCCCGACAGGGGGGAACTATGGCTACACCTTC. Translated, it gives CASSPTGGNYGYTF.

The chain has TRBV5-1 and TRBJ2-7, with TRBD1 matching 8 bases. This CDR3 is 12 amino acids long. J was trimmed by 4 bases and V by 7 bases; bases with no gene match: 4. Germline loops: CDR1 SGHRS, CDR2 YFSETQ. The CDR3 nucleotides read TGCGCCAGCCCGGACAGGGAGTACGAGCAGTACTTC. Residues: CASPDREYEQYF.

The chain combines TRBV7-9 with TRBJ2-1; TRBD2 aligns across 8 bases. Germline values: CDR1 SEHNR, CDR2 FQNEAQ (reference sequence). Trimming cost V 2 bases and J 3 bases; bases outside gene matches: 12. This CDR3 contains 18 residues. CDR3 residues: CASSLISIGLANYNEQFF. The CDR3 nucleotides read TGTGCCAGCAGCTTAATTTCCATAGGACTAGCTAACTACAATGAGCAGTTCTTC.

The J gene is TRBJ1-5, the V gene TRBV7-9; D is undetermined. The germline V gene encodes CDR1 SEHNR and CDR2 FQNEAQ (reference sequence). This CDR3 is built from 15 residues. V lost 5 bases and J lost 2, with 13 bases in between. DNA of the CDR3: TGTGCCAGCAGCGCCCCGGGGTTCGGCAATCAGCCCCAGCATTTT. It codes for CASSAPGFGNQPQHF.

The genes are TRBV7-9 and TRBJ1-2, with 10 bases matching TRBD1. In germline, CDR1 is SEHNR, CDR2 FQNEAQ (reference sequence). The CDR3 loop spans 16 amino acids. With 5 bases clipped from V and 7 bases from J, the junction kept 13 bases outside the gene matches. Here the CDR3 reads CASSLTMDRGDSGYTF. The CDR3 coding sequence is TGTGCCAGCAGCCTAACGATGGACAGGGGGGATTCTGGCTACACCTTC. Combining the CDR3 with reference TRBV7-9 and TRBJ1-2 gives the whole variable domain DTGVSQNPRHKITKRGQNVTFRCDPISEHNRLYWYRQTLGQGPEFLTYFQNEAQLEKSRLLSDRFSAERPKGSFSTLEIQRTEQGDSAMYLCASSLTMDRGDSGYTFGSGTRLTVV.

The J gene is TRBJ1-2, the V gene TRBV6-5; D is uncertain. CDR3 length: 14 amino acids. Trimming left V 3 bases short and J 4 bases short, with 12 bases between. The germline V gene encodes CDR1 MNHEY and CDR2 SVGAGI. DNA of the CDR3: TGTGCCAGCAGTTATACTGGGAGCGGCTATGGCTACACCTTC. Translating it yields CASSYTGSGYGYTF.

The J gene is TRBJ2-3, the V gene TRBV27; 9 bases are shared with TRBD2. This CDR3 is 15 amino acids long. V was pared by 7 bases and J by 5 bases, with 10 bases of the junction left unmatched. Germline lookup yields CDR1 MNHEY and CDR2 SMNVEV (reference sequence). For the CDR3, the DNA is TGTGCCAGCACCTTAGGGTCAGCGGGAGGAGATACGCAGTATTTT. The encoded protein is CASTLGSAGGDTQYF.

V is TRBV6-1 and J is TRBJ2-7; 8 nucleotides align to TRBD1. CDR3 size: 13 residues. J was trimmed by 1 base and V by 8 bases; bases with no gene match: 4. CDR1 and CDR2 from the germline V gene are MNHNS and SASEGT. CDR3 amino acids: CASSTGASYEQYF. CDR3 DNA sequence: TGTGCCAGCTCGACAGGGGCATCCTACGAGCAGTACTTC.

The V and J genes are TRBV19 and TRBJ2-5; the D gene is possibly TRBD1 (6 bases). Germline CDR1 is LNHDA and CDR2 is SQIVND (reference sequence). The CDR3 covers 14 residues. V was shortened by 7 bases and J by 5 bases, with 17 bases between the two germline ends. CDR3 DNA: TGTGCCAGTACCCACAGGGCTCTGCCCGAGACCCAGTACTTC. Its protein product is CASTHRALPETQYF. The full variable domain, with the rest looked up from reference TRBV19 and TRBJ2-5, is DGGITQSPKYLFRKEGQNVTLSCEQNLNHDAMYWYRQDPGQGLRLIYYSQIVNDFQKGDIAEGYSVSREKKESFPLTVTSAQKNPTAFYLCASTHRALPETQYFGPGTRLLVL.

The V and J genes are TRBV4-1 and TRBJ1-2; 10 bases match TRBD1. The V segment lost 3 bases and the J segment 5 bases; nucleotides outside the gene matches: 6. The CDR3 has 15 amino acids. CDR1 and CDR2 (germline): MGHRA, YSYEKL. The CDR3, as DNA: TGCGCCAGCAGCCAGCCGACAGGGGGCGCTTATGGCTACACCTTC. Translation gives CASSQPTGGAYGYTF.

The table lists this clone with a few counts. The chain combines TRBV10-3 with TRBJ2-3, with TRBD1 matching over 9 bases. The CDR3 runs 13 residues. CDR1 and CDR2 (germline): ENHRY, SYGVKD. Trimming cost V 10 bases and J 6 bases; bases outside gene matches: 8. The CDR3 DNA follows: TGTGCCACAACCCGGGACAGGGAGGATACGCAGTATTTT. It specifies CATTRDREDTQYF.

The CDR3 region is CASSGTSGSPDTQYF. CDR3 DNA: TGTGCCAGCAGCGGGACTAGCGGGAGCCCAGATACGCAGTATTTT. The chain is built from TRBV7-8 and TRBJ2-3; 14 bases align to TRBD2. Germline V gene data show CDR1 as SGHVS and CDR2 as FQNEAQ. The trim removed 5 bases at V and 4 bases at J, leaving 2 bases unmatched. The CDR3 loop spans 15 amino acids.